This T cell receptor (beta chain) was sequenced in a study of blood T cell repertoires in COVID-19. The overall study: Acute-phase and convalescent COVID-19 samples originated in the United States, Italy and Spain.

Assay used: immunoSEQ multiplex PCR; TCRdb lists only in-frame clones, some missing. The sample has 50,000 to 75,000 clones, 79% seen once; the top ten hold approximately 20%. Sequencing was carried out using peripheral blood. This TCR derives from an elderly woman with active or convalescent COVID-19.

CDR3 in DNA: TGTGCCAGCAGTGGCTCTTACAATGAGCAGTTCTTC. It is translated as CASSGSYNEQFF. This chain links TRBV12-3 or TRBV12-4 with TRBJ2-1; D is undetermined. CDR3 length: 12 residues. Trimming took 5 bases from V and 4 from J, leaving 6 bases between them.